This T cell receptor beta chain was obtained from a study of blood T cell repertoires in COVID-19. On the study more broadly: COVID-19 samples, acute and convalescent, were from the United States, Italy and Spain. T cells, B-cell-depleted T cells, or PBMCs supplied cDNA or gDNA.

Authors' analysis steps: Counts of nucleated cells, estimated from reference gene primer amplification, were obtained. Some clones are missing from TCRdb's copy, which holds only in-frame ones; the method was immunoSEQ multiplex PCR. V and J calls and clone size are those listed in that table; D and trimming were worked out from the DNA. The sample gives roughly 120,000 clones, roughly nine tenths of which show up once; around 3.6% is in the top ten. Sample: peripheral blood. The sequence came from a man aged 45-65 years with active COVID-19.

Here the CDR3 DNA reads TGTGCCAGCAGTCCGGACAGGGGCGGGTTGCGGAACACTGAAGCTTTCTTT. Translating gives CASSPDRGGLRNTEAFF. J is TRBJ1-1 and V is TRBV6-6; 9 nucleotides align to TRBD1. This CDR3 region has 17 residues. V lost 5 bases to trimming and J lost 1 base; unmatched junction nucleotides: 11. Germline CDR1 and CDR2: MNHNY and SVGAGI (reference sequence).